This T cell receptor beta chain was found in a study of T-cell memory formation after mild COVID-19 (dated by TCRdb to about 2021). Study-wide context: Most TCR sequence clusters were specific to one of the two donors. Two young, previously healthy adult volunteers, one female and one male, were included in the cohort. In a couple of donors, T-cell clones that expanded and contracted after mild COVID-19 were tracked by sequencing TCRalpha and TCRbeta repertoires over time. Study-level results and caveats: From day 15 to 85, contracting clones showed balanced CD4/CD8 phenotypes, whereas a second wave of clones that expanded from day 15 to 37 leaned towards CD4+. Some responding clones were detected in pre-infection memory, suggesting pre-existing cross-reactive memory T cells joined the SARS-CoV-2 response. Contracting CD4+ clones turned up mainly in the CM and EM memory subsets, whereas EMRA was where CD8+ clones were enriched. SARS-CoV-2 specificity of the second-wave clones peaking on day 37 was not confirmed. The study covered only two mild cases, and larger cohorts including severe cases with pre-infection samples were considered necessary.

This sample was sequenced with an Illumina NovaSeq 6000. TCRalpha and TCRbeta cDNA libraries were constructed by 5'RACE with constant-segment primers, with sample barcodes and unique molecular identifiers being introduced. RNA was extracted from every sample with Trizol reagent. Amplification of the libraries took two PCR steps, and the second step added a second sample barcode plus Illumina TruSeq adapters. Sequencing of libraries was performed on an Illumina NovaSeq with 2 x 150 bp paired-end reads. The study's own analysis went as follows. Demultiplexing of reads and collapsing into UMI-guided consensus sequences were performed with migec v1.2.7. Using mixcr v2.1.11, UMI consensuses were aligned to TRA and TRB V and J templates and then assembled into clonotypes. Clonotypes were classified as expanded or contracted when called significant by both edgeR and NoisET, with noise models trained on biological replicates. For edgeR calls, the thresholds were a false discovery rate-adjusted p below 0.01 and a log2 fold-change of 1. PCA with hierarchical clustering of max-normalized trajectories of the 1000 most abundant clonotypes was used as exploratory dynamics analysis. Each responding clone was given a CD4 or CD8 phenotype based on the CD4+ and CD8+ repertoires, which had been sequenced separately. Using fastp at Q25 and MiXCR, TCRdb reprocessed the public reads and kept productive beta chains. Entries that share a CDR3 protein sequence are merged under the most common genes and DNA. These V and J calls rely on TCRdb rather than the paper's analysis. The sample table contains a few hundred thousand distinct CDR3 sequences; only one count was recorded for approximately 15% of them. About a fifth of the sample goes to the ten largest clones.

This clonotype was seen many times. Its antigen has not been determined. It has no much larger one-base neighbor in the sample; base qualities were not kept. Reading the germline V gene gives CDR1 SGHRS and CDR2 YFSETQ. Reading from cysteine to phenylalanine, the CDR3 counts 15 amino acids. The only DNA kept is the CDR3, 45 bases in frame from the first base. For this chain, trimming is 4 bases at the V end and 2 bases at the J end, and the number of junction bases without a gene match is 2. Ficoll-Paque density gradient centrifugation was used to isolate PBMCs. The rearrangement combines TRBV5-1 with TRBJ2-1, with TRBD1 matching 11 junction bases. The sequence was collected from a man younger than 30 who had mild COVID-19 (a few samples of this study predate the infection). The sample titles of this study are shuffled in the database, so cell type and time point are left out; the donor was told from shared clones. Sequencing input: PBMCs or a T cell subset sorted from them (not recorded which). The CDR3 protein: CASSGQGAAYNEQFF. The DNA is TGCGCCAGCAGCGGACAGGGGGCGGCCTACAATGAGCAGTTCTTC. Reference TRBV5-1 and TRBJ2-1 proteins supply the regions before and after the CDR3; the full variable domain is: KAGVTQTPRYLIKTRGQQVTLSCSPISGHRSVSWYQQTPGQGLQFLFEYFSETQRNKGNFPGRFSGRQFSNSRSEMNVSTLELGDSALYLCASSGQGAAYNEQFFGPGTRLTVL.